These 14 T cell receptor beta chains share one sample of origin, sequenced in a study of blood T cells in healthy people across ages. For the second PCR, which ran for roughly 6 to 12 cycles, a sample-barcoded 5' primer and a J-beta primer mix were used. MiXCR, applied by TCRdb to the 5' RACE reads, yields one record per CDR3 protein. The table records 450,000 to 600,000 distinct CDR3 sequences, about 27% of them present only once. These records were also assigned to another study, of T cells of mothers and their children.

Sequenced: blood. Receptor source: a boy younger than 10 in good health.

This clonotype appeared a few times. The chain employs TRBV6-1 and TRBJ2-3; the match to TRBD1 covers 8 bases. From germline, CDR1 is MNHNS and CDR2 SASEGT. J gave up 3 bases and V 5 bases, and 7 bases lay outside the gene matches. The CDR3 consists of 15 residues. CDR3 amino acids: CASSPTGVRTDTQYF. DNA of the CDR3: TGTGCCAGCAGTCCGACAGGGGTAAGGACAGATACGCAGTATTTT.

This chain joins TRBV29-1 and TRBJ2-5; 8 nucleotides line up with TRBD2. V trimming: 4 bases; J trimming: 5 bases; junction bases outside the gene matches: 6. CDR1 and CDR2 (germline): SQVTM, ANQGSEA. The CDR3 length is 13 residues. The CDR3 here is CSVAGRASETQYF. CDR3 bases: TGCAGCGTTGCCGGGAGGGCCTCGGAGACCCAGTACTTC.

This chain connects TRBV27 to TRBJ2-3; 7 nucleotides match TRBD2. CDR3 length: 16 amino acids. V lost 8 bases, J lost 0 bases, and 11 bases stayed unmatched. Per the germline V gene, CDR1 is MNHEY and CDR2 is SMNVEV (reference sequence). The CDR3 loop is CASSPGTNPSTDTQYF. Written as DNA, the CDR3 is TGTGCCAGCTCCCCAGGGACTAATCCTAGCACAGATACGCAGTATTTT.

This clonotype was seen once. The CDR3 reads CASSLGWNWAITEAFF. CDR3 bases: TGCGCCAGCAGCTTGGGGTGGAATTGGGCGATCACTGAAGCTTTCTTT. The chain uses TRBV5-1 and TRBJ1-1; no reliable D call. Germline loops: CDR1 SGHRS, CDR2 YFSETQ. CDR3 length: 16 residues. V shed 0 bases and J shed 4 bases, with 16 bases lying between them. Using reference TRBV5-1 and TRBJ1-1 for the parts outside the CDR3, the full variable domain is KAGVTQTPRYLIKTRGQQVTLSCSPISGHRSVSWYQQTPGQGLQFLFEYFSETQRNKGNFPGRFSGRQFSNSRSEMNVSTLELGDSALYLCASSLGWNWAITEAFFGQGTRLTVV.

The rearrangement uses TRBV10-3 and TRBJ2-2; D might be TRBD1 (5 bases). The CDR3 runs to 14 residues. Trimming stripped 5 bases from V and 2 bases from J, with 9 bases between. CDR1 and CDR2 (germline): ENHRY, SYGVKD. In DNA form, the CDR3 reads TGTGCCATCAGTCCGCAGGGTAACACCGGGGAGCTGTTTTTT. This encodes CAISPQGNTGELFF.

The chain has TRBV12-3 or TRBV12-4 and TRBJ1-1; D gene ambiguous. This CDR3 has 14 amino acids. The V and J ends lost 4 bases and 0 bases respectively, with 9 bases between them. The CDR3 DNA is TGTGCCAGCAGTTCCTTTATGATGAACACTGAAGCTTTCTTT. Protein: CASSSFMMNTEAFF.

The chain joins TRBV5-1 to TRBJ1-2; D call uncertain. The CDR3 sequence is 13 residues long. Looked up from germline, CDR1 is SGHRS and CDR2 is YFSETQ. The V end was cut by 6 bases, the J end by 5 bases, with 14 bases between. The CDR3: CASTRGSDYGYTF. The CDR3 nucleotides are TGCGCCAGCACACGGGGATCGGATTATGGCTACACCTTC.

The V and J genes are TRBV30 and TRBJ2-1, with 16 bases lining up with TRBD2. Germline CDR1 reads GTSNPN; CDR2 reads SVGIG (reference sequence). The V and J ends lost 3 bases and 5 bases, in that order; junction bases with no gene match: 4. This CDR3 contains 16 residues. CDR3 sequence reads: CAWSDGTSGGDNEQFF. The CDR3 DNA reads as TGTGCCTGGAGCGACGGGACTAGCGGGGGGGACAATGAGCAGTTCTTC.

The chain carries TRBV20-1 and TRBJ1-5, with D possibly being TRBD1 (5 bases). CDR1 is DFQATT and CDR2 is SNEGSKA in the germline V gene (reference sequence). This CDR3 contains 13 residues. V dropped 0 bases and J dropped 6 bases, with 9 bases sitting between them. CDR3 bases: TGCAGTGCTAGAGATTCTCAGGGTCAGCCCCAGCATTTT. Amino acid sequence: CSARDSQGQPQHF.

V and J are TRBV9 and TRBJ1-2; D is uncertain. V dropped 3 bases and J dropped 5 bases, with 32 bases sitting between them. CDR1 SGDLS and CDR2 YYNGEE come from the germline V gene. The CDR3 totals 20 residues. CDR3 amino acids: CASSESTSPNRAGSRYGYTF. DNA of the CDR3: TGTGCCAGCAGCGAATCGACAAGCCCTAATCGAGCTGGTAGTAGATATGGCTACACCTTC.

V gene TRBV7-9 combines with J gene TRBJ2-5; no firm D call. The J call is doubtful: the DNA matches TRBJ2-1 better. The CDR3 loop spans 10 amino acids. Per the germline V gene, CDR1 is SEHNR and CDR2 is FQNEAQ (reference sequence). CDR3 nucleotide sequence: TGTGCCAGCAGCTTACATGAGCAGTTCTTC. Protein product: CASSLHEQFF.

The CDR3 protein is CASSPSGGIYNEQFF. The DNA of the CDR3 is TGTGCCAGCAGCCCCAGTGGGGGGATTTACAATGAGCAGTTCTTC. The chain carries TRBV28 and TRBJ2-1, with a tentative D call TRBD2 (6 bases). Germline CDR1 MDHEN, CDR2 SYDVKM. Trimming cost V 6 bases and J 4 bases, with 16 bases left between them. The CDR3 is 15 amino acids.

This clonotype appeared a few times. The rearrangement joins TRBV29-1 to TRBJ2-5; a possible D gene is TRBD2 (6 bases). The J call may not be correct, given that the DNA end is closer to TRBJ2-7. The germline V gene has CDR1 SQVTM and CDR2 ANQGSEA. The CDR3 loop spans 12 amino acids. Here the CDR3 reads CSVEVGGDEQYF. CDR3 in DNA: TGCAGCGTTGAAGTAGGAGGGGACGAGCAGTACTTC.

This clonotype showed up just a few times. The rearrangement joins TRBV9 to TRBJ2-1, with no clear D. This CDR3 is 12 amino acids long. Trimming left V 0 bases short and J 7 bases short, with 5 bases between. Germline V gives CDR1 SGDLS, CDR2 YYNGEE. CDR3 in amino acids: CASSVEGNEQFF. CDR3 bases: TGTGCCAGCAGCGTAGAAGGGAATGAGCAGTTCTTC.